This T cell receptor beta chain stems from a study of CD8+ T cells in alopecia areata (dated by TCRdb to the late 2010s). Regarding the complete study: The treated patients took part in an open-label pilot trial in which moderate-to-severe alopecia areata was treated with oral tofacitinib at 5 to 10 mg twice daily. Patients received tofacitinib for 6 to 18 months and were then followed off drug for 6 months to check for delayed response and recurrence. Disease severity in treated patients was measured with the SALT score, which quantifies the percentage of affected scalp surface area. In both human patients and the C3H/HeJ mouse model, the study applied high-throughput TCRbeta sequencing to look at T cell clonal expansion in alopecia areata. In humans, TCRbeta sequencing was performed on scalp tissue and on sorted CD4+ and CD8+ peripheral blood T cells from healthy controls and from patients with patchy or totalis/universalis alopecia areata. Biopsies were taken from tofacitinib-treated patients at baseline and again at 4 and 24 weeks into treatment, and several of those patients also had a later scalp biopsy. Scalp clonality was compared across normal scalp (n=4), patchy alopecia areata scalp (n=8), and alopecia totalis/universalis scalp (n=8). RNA was extracted with the PAXgene miRNA kit for fixed scalp, the miRNeasy kit for PBMCs, and the RNeasy kit for mouse skin. TCRbeta CDR3 regions were amplified by immunoSEQ multiplex PCR with 35 Vbeta forward and 13 Jbeta reverse primers.

Libraries were made using the immunoSEQ multiplex PCR assay. RNA was extracted from all samples and reverse transcribed into cDNA, which served as template for TCR sequencing. First-strand cDNA was synthesized using SuperScript III with a 2:1 mix of oligo-dT and random hexamers. Amplification bias was assessed with a synthetic immune receptor repertoire, and residual bias was removed computationally. The study's processing was this. Raw reads were preprocessed for error removal, and CDR3 was defined according to IMGT conventions as running from the conserved cysteine to phenylalanine. Clonality was calculated as 1 minus Shannon entropy normalized by log2 of the number of productive unique TCRs. CD4 or CD8 identity of scalp clones was inferred by cross-referencing scalp TCRbeta sequences with sorted blood CD4 and CD8 repertoires. Sourced from immuneACCESS, this table was stored by TCRdb with only in-frame sequences that have V and J called. A share of the clones is absent; for the studies checked, an unresolved V gene accounts for under half, and the remainder has no known explanation. Clone size and V and J calls were adopted from that table, with D and trimming inferred from the DNA. The sample table lists 150,000 to 200,000 clones, roughly 60% of them with a count of one. The top ten constitute 1% of the sample.

This clone was recorded a few times. The antigen it binds to is not known. Base qualities are not provided; no much larger clone lies one nucleotide away. Including the terminal cysteine and phenylalanine, the CDR3 comprises 15 residues. Just CDR3 DNA is preserved here, 45 bases in frame from base 1. V trim: 6 bases; J trim: 5 bases; unmatched bases: 11. The CDR1 and CDR2 encoded by the germline V gene (reference sequence) are LNHNV and YYDKDF. The sample's time point, from its label and the paper: around 24 weeks on oral tofacitinib. The label giving this sample's treatment or condition can be read as: oral pan-JAK inhibitor, 5-10 mg twice daily. From alopecia areata patients, peripheral blood was collected along with lesional scalp punch biopsies. PBMCs were isolated by density centrifugation and stained for CD3, CD4 and CD8, after which CD4+ and CD8+ T cells were sorted on a FACSAria. Beyond this particular receptor, the publication reports: Because the treated cohort was small and included a single nonresponder, larger studies are needed to assess links between baseline CD8+ expansion and response. Many expanded lesional clones were found to persist in scalp and blood during tofacitinib treatment, and relapse after treatment cessation may be partly explained by this persistence. With tofacitinib, both scalp clonality and the number of expanded CD8+ clones among the top 100 scalp clones went down significantly. Higher clonality and more expanded CD8+ clones were observed in lesional scalp than in normal scalp, particularly in alopecia totalis/universalis, a finding suggestive of antigenic drive. Scalp TCR repertoire analysis is complicated because resident alphabeta T cells in normal human skin are also sequenced, whereas mouse skin is dominated by gammadelta T cells. TCR sequences shared between patients were less clear than in mice, possibly partly because of HLA diversity in the patient population.

The sequence derives from a human donor with alopecia areata. The sample here was CD4+ T cells sorted from blood, taken at week 24, from a patient treated with tofacitinib. The chain is made from TRBV15 and TRBJ2-5; 8 central bases correspond to TRBD1. The encoded CDR3 is CATSLQGGMGETQYF. The DNA reads TGTGCCACCAGTTTACAGGGGGGCATGGGGGAGACCCAGTACTTC.